The 22 T cell receptor beta chains in this list originate from one sample, sequenced in a study of Ad26.COV2.S vaccination and SARS-CoV-2 variants. The treatment was: approximately 18 received Ad26.COV2.S at low or high dose, single or two shots; roughly five received placebo; per-sample allocation not given. Vaccine and placebo recipients were sampled on day 63 after the first injection. The data were produced by immunoSEQ multiplex PCR, yet TCRdb's version contains in-frame clones alone and is incomplete. This table holds 430,000 or so clones, around nine tenths found once. Sequenced here: peripheral blood, sampled in a trial of Ad26.COV2.S vaccine versus placebo. These receptors came from a person aged 18-65 years who received the Ad26.COV2.S COVID-19 vaccine or a placebo.

V usage is TRBV6-9 and J usage is TRBJ2-1; 13 positions agree with TRBD2. The CDR3 is 17 amino acids. Germline V lookup: CDR1 MNHGY, CDR2 SVAAGI. After removal of 0 bases from V and 7 bases from J, the junction contained 6 bases not matched to a gene. The CDR3 is CASSYSGTSGTPNEQFF. CDR3 nucleotide sequence: TGTGCCAGCAGTTATTCCGGGACTAGCGGGACTCCTAATGAGCAGTTCTTC.

The chain recombines TRBV6-6 with TRBJ1-1; D perhaps matches TRBD1 (6 bases). Germline CDR1 MNHNY, CDR2 SVGAGI (reference sequence). This CDR3 is 16 amino acids long. Trimming shortened V by 0 bases and J by 8 bases, and 19 bases separated the two germline ends. In DNA form, the CDR3 reads TGTGCCAGCAGTTACTCCCTACAAGGCCAGGGGCCAGAAGCTTTCTTT. Protein sequence: CASSYSLQGQGPEAFF.

This clone was observed once. The rearrangement joins TRBV27 to TRBJ2-7, with 8 nucleotides matching TRBD2. The CDR3 has 15 residues. The V gene's germline CDR1 is MNHEY and CDR2 SMNVEV (reference sequence). J gave up 3 bases and V 5 bases, and 9 bases lay outside the gene matches. The CDR3 sequence is CASSPRLAYGYEQYF. The CDR3 DNA is TGTGCCAGCAGTCCCCGACTAGCGTACGGCTACGAGCAGTACTTC.

The chain has TRBV11-3 and TRBJ2-1; D is unresolved. Per germline, CDR1 SGHNT and CDR2 YENEEA. Trimming stripped 2 bases from V and 6 bases from J, with 8 bases between. This CDR3 region has 13 residues. Written as DNA, the CDR3 is TGTGCCAGCAGCTTACTCGGAAGCAATGAGCAGTTCTTC. Its translation is CASSLLGSNEQFF.

This clone was seen a single time. The genes are TRBV2 and TRBJ1-2; no clear D. Germline V gene lookup returns CDR1 SNHLY and CDR2 FYNNEI. V was trimmed by 2 bases and J by 10 bases, leaving 17 bases between them. The CDR3 is 14 residues long. CDR3 protein: CASSESVVYGLYTF. CDR3 bases: TGTGCCAGCAGTGAAAGCGTTGTATACGGACTCTACACCTTC.

In DNA, the CDR3 is TGCGCCAGCAGCTTGTATGGACTAGCGGCCTCGAGCTCCTACGAGCAGTACTTC. This codes for CASSLYGLAASSSYEQYF. J is TRBJ2-7 and V is TRBV5-1; 10 nucleotides line up with TRBD2. The CDR3 is 18 amino acids. After removal of 1 base from V and 0 bases from J, the junction contained 10 bases not matched to a gene. CDR1 is SGHRS and CDR2 is YFSETQ in the germline V gene.

The V gene is TRBV5-4, the J gene TRBJ1-6; the D gene is possibly TRBD1 (5 bases). The CDR3 contains 18 residues. From germline, CDR1 is SGHNT and CDR2 YYREEE (reference sequence). V gave up 2 bases and J gave up 0 bases, with 15 bases separating them. The CDR3 DNA is TGTGCCAGCAGCTTCTTGACAGCCCCAAGCTCCTATAATTCACCCCTCCACTTT. It specifies CASSFLTAPSSYNSPLHF.

This rearrangement joins TRBV28 to TRBJ1-1; unclear D gene. The CDR3 loop spans 14 amino acids. The ends were cut back, 4 bases at V and 4 bases at J, with 13 bases in the middle. Germline CDR1 is MDHEN and CDR2 is SYDVKM. CDR3 sequence reads: CASSWAGVGTEAFF. In DNA form, the CDR3 reads TGTGCCAGCAGTTGGGCAGGAGTGGGCACTGAAGCTTTCTTT. Together with reference TRBV28 and TRBJ1-1, the CDR3 gives the full variable domain: DVKVTQSSRYLVKRTGEKVFLECVQDMDHENMFWYRQDPGLGLRLIYFSYDVKMKEKGDIPEGYSVSREKKERFSLILESASTNQTSMYLCASSWAGVGTEAFFGQGTRLTVV.

Here the CDR3 reads CASSLFRGGNTGELFF. The CDR3 coding sequence is TGTGCCAGCAGCTTATTCCGGGGTGGGAACACCGGGGAGCTGTTTTTT. The chain uses TRBV7-8 and TRBJ2-2; TRBD2 might be the D (5 bases). The CDR3 loop spans 16 amino acids. V lost 2 bases and J lost 1, with 11 bases in between. Per the germline V gene, CDR1 is SGHVS and CDR2 is FQNEAQ.

V is TRBV10-3 and J is TRBJ1-1; TRBD1 matches at 10 bases. CDR3 size: 15 residues. Losses at the gene ends were 5 bases for V and 1 base for J; bases not matched to a gene: 4. The germline V gene encodes CDR1 ENHRY and CDR2 SYGVKD. The CDR3, as DNA: TGTGCCATCAGTTCGACAGGGGGCGAGAACACTGAAGCTTTCTTT. It specifies CAISSTGGENTEAFF.

The rearrangement joins TRBV6-2 or TRBV6-3 to TRBJ1-1; D possibly corresponds to TRBD1 (6 bases). Trimming cost V 5 bases and J 1 base, with 11 bases left between them. Germline lookup yields CDR1 MNHEY and CDR2 SVGEGT. CDR3 size: 14 residues. For the CDR3, the DNA is TGTGCCAGCAGTCAACTGGGACAGAACACTGAAGCTTTCTTT. It is translated as CASSQLGQNTEAFF.

The chain couples TRBV29-1 to TRBJ2-1; D unclear. V lost 4 bases, J lost 6 bases, and 10 bases lay in between. The V gene's germline CDR1 is SQVTM and CDR2 ANQGSEA. The CDR3 contains 12 residues. CDR3 in amino acids: CSVAQWSNEQFF. The DNA for the CDR3 is TGCAGCGTTGCTCAATGGTCCAATGAGCAGTTCTTC.

The V and J genes are TRBV7-6 and TRBJ2-1; 9 nucleotides align to TRBD1. J lost 8 bases, V lost 3 bases, and 8 bases had no gene match. Germline V CDR1 and CDR2: SGHVS, FNYEAQ. This CDR3 comprises 15 residues. CDR3 DNA: TGTGCCAGCAGCTTTACAGGGGGCGGCTGGGATGAGCAGTTCTTC. Its protein is CASSFTGGGWDEQFF.

J is TRBJ1-4 and V is TRBV11-2; D not certain. V was shortened by 6 bases and J by 0 bases, with 5 bases between the two germline ends. There are 13 residues in the CDR3. Germline CDR1 is SGHAT and CDR2 is FQNNGV. CDR3: CASRRATNEKLFF. In DNA form, the CDR3 reads TGTGCCAGCAGACGGGCAACTAATGAAAAACTGTTTTTT.

V and J are TRBV5-1 and TRBJ2-5, with TRBD1 matching 9 bases. The J segment lost 3 bases and the V segment lost 0 bases, leaving 6 bases of the junction unmatched. In germline, CDR1 is SGHRS, CDR2 YFSETQ. There are 16 residues in the CDR3. The CDR3 DNA sequence: TGCGCCAGCAGCTTGGCCCTCGGACAGGGGAAAGAGACCCAGTACTTC. This sequence encodes CASSLALGQGKETQYF.

This sequence joins TRBV10-3 and TRBJ2-2; the match to TRBD1 covers 9 bases. The trim removed 3 bases at V and 8 bases at J, leaving 7 bases unmatched. The CDR3 extends over 15 amino acids. Germline V gives CDR1 ENHRY, CDR2 SYGVKD. CDR3 sequence: CAISDAGTGRGELFF. The CDR3 DNA reads as TGTGCCATCAGTGATGCCGGGACAGGGAGGGGGGAGCTGTTTTTT.

This clone was seen only once. The chain combines TRBV10-3 with TRBJ2-1; 11 nucleotides agree with TRBD2. CDR3 length: 17 residues. In germline, CDR1 is ENHRY, CDR2 SYGVKD. V lost 4 bases to trimming and J lost 4 bases; unmatched junction nucleotides: 9. CDR3 coding DNA: TGTGCCATCAGTGCGTTCGCTGGGACTAGCGGTTACAATGAGCAGTTCTTC. Its translation is CAISAFAGTSGYNEQFF.

The CDR3: CASSTPGGRADTQYF. CDR3 sequence (DNA): TGCGCCAGCAGCACTCCCGGTGGTAGGGCAGATACGCAGTATTTT. The chain carries TRBV5-1 and TRBJ2-3; D unresolved. The germline V and J ends were trimmed by 4 bases and 4 bases, with 16 bases remaining between them. The length of the CDR3 is 15 residues. Looked up from germline, CDR1 is SGHRS and CDR2 is YFSETQ.

The chain links TRBV30 to TRBJ2-3; no definite D call. Germline values: CDR1 GTSNPN, CDR2 SVGIG (reference sequence). V lost 3 bases and J 1 base, leaving 8 bases between the germline ends. The CDR3 has 13 amino acids. The CDR3 DNA reads as TGTGCCTGGAGCGGGCAGGGCACAGATACGCAGTATTTT. Translated, it gives CAWSGQGTDTQYF.

The V and J genes are TRBV28 and TRBJ2-7, with TRBD2 identical over 15 bases. The V gene end was trimmed by 5 bases and the J gene end by 3 bases; junction bases not matched to a gene: 17. The CDR3 length is 20 residues. The germline V gene encodes CDR1 MDHEN and CDR2 SYDVKM. CDR3 loop: CASSPRAGPGLAGGSYEQYF. CDR3 sequence (DNA): TGTGCCAGCAGTCCCCGGGCCGGGCCGGGACTAGCGGGAGGCAGCTACGAGCAGTACTTC.

The rearrangement links TRBV28 to TRBJ2-3; tentative D call: TRBD2 (6 bases). The germline gives CDR1 MDHEN, CDR2 SYDVKM. The CDR3 length is 15 residues. Deletions cut 8 bases from V and 5 bases from J, with 20 bases between. CDR3 bases: TGTGCCAGCCAGGTGAACCGGGAGTTTCAAGATACGCAGTATTTT. This encodes CASQVNREFQDTQYF.

This clone has only one observation. The rearrangement uses TRBV5-4 and TRBJ1-6; D might be TRBD1 (5 bases). Trimming took 4 bases from V and 6 from J, leaving 14 bases between them. The CDR3 length is 15 residues. In germline, CDR1 is SGHNT, CDR2 YYREEE (reference sequence). CDR3 amino acids: CASSQWTGVNSPLHF. The CDR3 DNA reads TGTGCCAGCAGCCAATGGACGGGGGTTAATTCACCCCTCCACTTT.